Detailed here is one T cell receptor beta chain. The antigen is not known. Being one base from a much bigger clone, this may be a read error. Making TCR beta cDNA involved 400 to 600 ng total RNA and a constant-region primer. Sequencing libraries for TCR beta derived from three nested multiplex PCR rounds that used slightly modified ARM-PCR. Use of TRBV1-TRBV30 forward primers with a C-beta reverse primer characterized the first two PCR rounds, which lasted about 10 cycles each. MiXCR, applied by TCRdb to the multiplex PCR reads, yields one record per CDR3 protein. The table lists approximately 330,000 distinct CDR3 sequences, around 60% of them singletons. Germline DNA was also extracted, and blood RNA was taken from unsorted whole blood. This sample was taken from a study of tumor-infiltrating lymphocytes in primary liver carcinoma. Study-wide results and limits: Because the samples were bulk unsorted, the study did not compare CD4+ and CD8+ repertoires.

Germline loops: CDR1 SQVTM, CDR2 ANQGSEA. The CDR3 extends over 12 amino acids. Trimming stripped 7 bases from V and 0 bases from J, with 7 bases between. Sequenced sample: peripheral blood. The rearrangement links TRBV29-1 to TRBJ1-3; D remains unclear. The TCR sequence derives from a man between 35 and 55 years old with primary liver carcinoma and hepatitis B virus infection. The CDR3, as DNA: TGCAGCGATGAGGACTCTGGAAACACCATATATTTT. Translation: CSDEDSGNTIYF.